The clone carrying this TCR beta chain was found many times. Its matching antigen is unknown. This record comes from a study of T cells in Graves' hyperthyroidism and ophthalmopathy. Overall study context: Peripheral blood collection took place at initial diagnosis, before any treatment.

There were TCR beta CDR3 regions amplified from RNA transcripts. When the TCR CDR3 underwent first-round RT-PCR, the HTBI primer set was used. Using its own MiXCR run on the multiplex PCR reads, TCRdb lists one record per CDR3 protein. The sample lists approximately 380,000 distinct CDR3 sequences; about a fifth were seen once. General study results and limits: Also found in blood were most expanded thyroid clonotypes above 0.001.

V was pared by 0 bases and J by 0 bases, with 8 bases of the junction left unmatched. The CDR3 is 18 residues long. The germline V gene encodes CDR1 SGHNT and CDR2 YYREEE (reference sequence). This chain links TRBV5-4 with TRBJ2-2; 7 nucleotides align to TRBD2. The sample was blood. The sequence came from a woman between 18 and 30 years old with Graves' hyperthyroidism. CDR3 in amino acids: CASSLATGGRANTGELFF. Here the CDR3 DNA reads TGTGCCAGCAGCTTGGCCACGGGGGGACGAGCGAACACCGGGGAGCTGTTTTTT.